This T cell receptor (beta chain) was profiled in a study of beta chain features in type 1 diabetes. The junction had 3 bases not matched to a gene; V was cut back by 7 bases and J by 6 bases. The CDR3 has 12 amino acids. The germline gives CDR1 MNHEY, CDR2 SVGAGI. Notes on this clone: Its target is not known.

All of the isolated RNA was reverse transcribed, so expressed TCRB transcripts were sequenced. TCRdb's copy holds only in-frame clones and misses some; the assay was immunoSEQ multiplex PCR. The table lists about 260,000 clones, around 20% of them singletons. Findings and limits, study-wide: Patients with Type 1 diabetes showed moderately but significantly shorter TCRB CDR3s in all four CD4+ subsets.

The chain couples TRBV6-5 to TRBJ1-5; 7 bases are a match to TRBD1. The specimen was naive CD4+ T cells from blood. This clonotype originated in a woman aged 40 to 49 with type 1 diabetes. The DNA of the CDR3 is TGTGCCAGCACAGGGGGATCTCAGCCCCAGCATTTT. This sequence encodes CASTGGSQPQHF.